The rows below give T cell receptor beta chains drawn from one sample of a study of blood T cell repertoires in COVID-19. The protocol was immunoSEQ multiplex PCR, while the TCRdb copy is restricted to in-frame clones and leaves out a portion. In the table there are fewer than 500,000 clones, 85% to 90% of which are singletons. Input material: PBMCs or T cells enriched from blood (not recorded which). These receptor sequences come from a young man who had recovered from COVID-19. The CDR3 runs from the conserved cysteine through the conserved F or W. D genes are given only for firm matches. For some rows the clone size is stated as once, few or many, or as a class when expanded; others skip it.

TRBJ1-1 | few | 13 | TRBV6-5 | NA | CASSLSGYTEAFF | TGTGCCAGCAGTCTATCAGGGTACACTGAAGCTTTCTTT
TRBJ1-1 | NA | 13 | TRBV24-1 | NA | CATSDYYRDKVFF | TGTGCCACCAGTGATTATTACCGGGACAAGGTTTTCTTT
TRBJ2-1 | NA | 17 | TRBV9 | NA | CASSTRSDARSYNEQFF | TGTGCCAGCAGCACTCGTAGCGACGCCCGCTCCTACAATGAGCAGTTCTTC
TRBJ2-7 | once | 14 | TRBV11-2 | TRBD1 | CASSTGQVVNEQYF | TGTGCCAGCAGCACTGGACAGGTAGTCAACGAGCAGTACTTC
TRBJ1-1 | once | 14 | TRBV18 | NA | CASSPGIGDTEAFF | TGTGCCAGCTCACCGGGAATCGGGGACACTGAAGCTTTCTTT
TRBJ2-1 | NA | 18 | TRBV10-3 | NA | CAISESGASRGSYNEQFF | TGTGCCATCAGTGAGTCGGGGGCCAGTAGGGGCTCCTACAATGAGCAGTTCTTC
TRBJ1-2 | NA | 13 | TRBV28 | NA | CASSLSPQYGYTF | TGTGCCAGCAGTTTATCCCCACAGTATGGCTACACCTTC
TRBJ2-1 | NA | 15 | TRBV28 | TRBD2 | CASSRPGTTYNEQFF | TGTGCCAGCAGTAGGCCCGGGACTACCTACAATGAGCAGTTCTTC
TRBJ1-4 | NA | 16 | TRBV28 | TRBD1 | CASSSRTGVLAEKLFF | TGTGCCAGCAGCTCCAGGACAGGGGTATTAGCTGAAAAACTGTTTTTT
TRBJ1-1 | once | 15 | TRBV29-1 | NA | CSVEMQGPSNTEAFF | TGCAGCGTTGAGATGCAGGGTCCTTCGAACACTGAAGCTTTCTTT
TRBJ2-1 | NA | 13 | TRBV30 | NA | CAWSVFRGGEQFF | TGTGCCTGGAGTGTGTTTCGAGGGGGAGAGCAGTTCTTC
TRBJ1-5 | NA | 15 | TRBV28 | NA | CASSSISGFNQPQHF | TGTGCCAGCAGTTCAATCTCGGGGTTCAATCAGCCCCAGCATTTT
TRBJ2-7 | NA | 17 | TRBV27 | TRBD2 | CASSLNPGLAGWNEQYF | TGTGCCAGCAGCCTTAATCCAGGACTAGCGGGTTGGAACGAGCAGTACTTC
TRBJ1-5 | NA | 14 | TRBV7-2 | NA | CASSFGYPNQPQHF | TGTGCCAGCAGCTTCGGGTACCCCAATCAGCCCCAGCATTTT
TRBJ2-7 | NA | 18 | TRBV21-1 | NA | CASSKAEWGLRWPYEQYF | TGTGCCAGCAGCAAAGCAGAATGGGGACTCCGGTGGCCCTACGAGCAGTACTTC
TRBJ1-2 | NA | 14 | TRBV28 | TRBD1 | CASRYQRGGPGYTF | TGTGCCAGCAGGTACCAAAGAGGGGGCCCCGGCTACACCTTC
TRBJ1-5 | NA | 15 | TRBV18 | TRBD1 | CASSPRQGVGQPQHF | TGTGCCAGCTCACCGCGACAGGGGGTAGGTCAGCCCCAGCATTTT
TRBJ2-3 | NA | 15 | TRBV15 | NA | CATSRPGVLLDTQYF | TGTGCCACCAGCAGACCCGGGGTCCTTCTGGATACGCAGTATTTT
TRBJ2-5 | NA | 14 | TRBV5-4 | TRBD1 | CASSQTLQGETQYF | TGTGCCAGCAGCCAAACTCTACAGGGGGAGACCCAGTACTTC
TRBJ1-5 | NA | 14 | TRBV28 | TRBD1 | CASRGGTGSQPQHF | TGTGCCAGCAGGGGGGGGACAGGGAGCCAGCCCCAGCATTTT
TRBJ1-5 | NA | 14 | TRBV27 | NA | CASSLAGSGQPQHF | TGTGCCAGCAGTTTAGCAGGGTCCGGTCAGCCCCAGCATTTT
TRBJ2-7 | NA | 14 | TRBV5-6 | NA | CASSLGESTYEQYF | TGTGCCAGCAGCTTGGGGGAGAGCACCTACGAGCAGTACTTC
TRBJ2-1 | NA | 14 | TRBV19 | NA | CASSIWRMGGEQFF | TGTGCCAGTAGTATCTGGCGGATGGGGGGTGAGCAGTTCTTC